This T cell receptor beta chain was identified during a study of blood T cell repertoires in COVID-19. Overall study: There were acute and convalescent COVID-19 samples, and they came from the United States, Italy and Spain. PBMCs, B-cell-depleted T cells, or T cells were the source of the cDNA or gDNA that made up the material.

The data were produced by immunoSEQ multiplex PCR, yet TCRdb's version contains in-frame clones alone and is incomplete. In the table there are 200,000 to 300,000 clones, approximately 90% of which are singletons. The V and J ends lost 6 bases and 14 bases respectively, with 20 bases between them. Germline loops: CDR1 SGHVS, CDR2 FNYEAQ. The CDR3 contains 13 residues. For recovered donors of Cohort 3, there were two negative PCRs, clearance, or symptom resolution. This sequence originates from a man between 35 and 55 years old who had recovered from COVID-19. The gene calls are TRBV7-6 and TRBJ2-1, with D perhaps TRBD1 (7 bases). The sequenced sample was PBMCs or T cells enriched from blood (not recorded which). DNA for the CDR3: TGTGCCAGCAGGAGCGTGGGCGGGACAGTTAAGTTCTTC. The encoded protein is CASRSVGGTVKFF.